The next 5 T cell receptor beta chains were all read from a single sample in a study of shared clonotypes between healthy human individuals. Profiled with immunoSEQ multiplex PCR; TCRdb holds only in-frame clones, not every one. The sample has around 1.9 million clones, about 93% seen once. Naive CD8 cells comprised CD45RO-negative, CCR7-positively selected cells, excluding terminally differentiated effector memory CD45RA+ cells. Input material: naive CD8+ T cells from PBMCs. These receptors were taken from a man in his late teens or twenties in good health. Some clones in this sample may be carry-over from other donors' samples.

This clone was observed a single time. This sequence joins TRBV27 and TRBJ2-4; the match to TRBD1 covers 7 bases. Germline-derived CDR1 and CDR2 are MNHEY and SMNVEV (reference sequence). The CDR3 extends over 16 amino acids. Germline trimming cut 5 bases from V and 2 bases from J; bases unmatched to any gene: 9. The CDR3 DNA is TGTGCCAGCAGTCCCCAGGGGGTAACTACCAAAAACATTCAGTACTTC. Its protein is CASSPQGVTTKNIQYF.

This chain joins TRBV28 and TRBJ2-1; possible D gene TRBD1, 5 bases. This CDR3 is built from 15 residues. V gave up 6 bases and J gave up 4 bases, with 16 bases separating them. Germline-derived CDR1 and CDR2 are MDHEN and SYDVKM. The CDR3 protein is CASRISKDIYNEQFF. The CDR3 region has the DNA TGTGCCAGCAGAATTTCGAAGGACATTTACAATGAGCAGTTCTTC.

Concerning this clone: Additional DNA sequences in this sample encode the identical CDR3. The chain links TRBV19 to TRBJ1-5, with TRBD1 matching 8 bases. The CDR3 contains 14 residues. With V trimmed by 3 bases and J by 4 bases, 2 bases remained unmatched. Per germline, CDR1 LNHDA and CDR2 SQIVND (reference sequence). CDR3 in DNA: TGTGCCAGTAGTATCAGGGACAGGAATCAGCCCCAGCATTTT. Protein product: CASSIRDRNQPQHF.

This clone occurred once. V is TRBV7-9 and J is TRBJ2-5, with 14 bases fitting TRBD2. This CDR3 is 16 amino acids long. Unmatched junction bases numbered 9, after V lost 5 bases and J lost 7 bases. Germline V gene data show CDR1 as SEHNR and CDR2 as FQNEAQ (reference sequence). CDR3 bases: TGTGCCAGCAGCGTCCCGGGACTAGCGGGAGAATGGACCCAGTACTTC. This encodes CASSVPGLAGEWTQYF.

The CDR3, as DNA: TGTGCCAGCAGCTTATACAGGCGTACCACCACCGGGGAGCTGTTTTTT. Translation: CASSLYRRTTTGELFF. The rearrangement joins TRBV7-2 to TRBJ2-2; TRBD1 is a possible D gene (5 bases). The germline V and J ends were trimmed by 2 bases and 4 bases, with 14 bases remaining between them. The CDR3 has 16 amino acids. CDR1 SGHTA and CDR2 FQGNSA come from the germline V gene.